The 20 T cell receptor beta chains below all came from one sample that was sequenced in a study of T-cell reconstitution after alpha-beta-depleted transplantation in children. Unique molecular identifiers tagged the TCRbeta library. From the PCR reads, TCRdb called clonotypes with MiXCR, one entry per CDR3 protein. This table has 450,000 to 600,000 distinct CDR3 sequences, 13% appearing once. The sequencing here drew on PBMCs, mostly from graft donor cells, taken 360 days after TCRalphabeta/CD19-depleted stem cell transplant. All receptors come from a male patient younger than 18 who had a stem cell transplant for acute myeloid leukemia, so the T cells may come from the graft donor.

The chain links TRBV20-1 to TRBJ2-1; the match to TRBD2 covers 7 bases. This CDR3 contains 15 residues. V gave up 5 bases and J gave up 0 bases; unmatched junction bases: 7. From germline, CDR1 is DFQATT and CDR2 SNEGSKA (reference sequence). CDR3 residues: CSALVAGISYNEQFF. CDR3 DNA sequence: TGCAGTGCTCTCGTAGCGGGCATCTCCTACAATGAGCAGTTCTTC.

There are a few counts of this clonotype. The genes are TRBV29-1 and TRBJ2-7, with TRBD2 identical over 9 bases. Trimming removed 0 bases from V and 4 bases from J; junction bases left unmatched: 10. This CDR3 is built from 16 residues. Germline lookup yields CDR1 SQVTM and CDR2 ANQGSEA. The CDR3 nucleotides read TGCAGCGTTGAAGATCCCACTAGCGGGTTCGATTACGAGCAGTACTTC. It translates to CSVEDPTSGFDYEQYF.

This clonotype was found many times. This chain joins TRBV15 and TRBJ2-7; maybe TRBD2 (5 bases). CDR3 size: 14 residues. V shed 2 bases and J shed 11 bases, with 19 bases lying between them. The germline gives CDR1 LNHNV, CDR2 YYDKDF (reference sequence). The CDR3 DNA sequence: TGTGCCACCAGCAGATTGCGGGCCCTGACGGAAAAGTACTTC. This codes for CATSRLRALTEKYF. Variable domain in full (rest from reference TRBV15 and TRBJ2-7): DAMVIQNPRYQVTQFGKPVTLSCSQTLNHNVMYWYQQKSSQAPKLLFHYYDKDFNNEADTPDNFQSRRPNTSFCFLDIRSPGLGDTAMYLCATSRLRALTEKYFGPGTRLTVT.

This clonotype was counted ten times or more. The rearrangement joins TRBV29-1 to TRBJ2-4, with unresolved D. V was trimmed by 4 bases and J by 0 bases, leaving 4 bases between them. The CDR3 loop spans 12 amino acids. The V gene's germline CDR1 is SQVTM and CDR2 ANQGSEA. The CDR3 region is CSVGVAKNIQYF. The CDR3 nucleotides read TGCAGCGTTGGGGTAGCCAAAAACATTCAGTACTTC.

The V and J genes are TRBV12-3 or TRBV12-4 and TRBJ1-6; tentatively, D is TRBD1 (6 bases). Trimming cost V 8 bases and J 10 bases, with 15 bases left between them. This CDR3 spans 13 amino acids. Here the CDR3 reads CASRIQGRSPLHF. In DNA, the CDR3 is TGTGCCAGCCGTATACAGGGAAGATCACCCCTCCACTTT.

The chain employs TRBV14 and TRBJ2-1; weak D call: TRBD1 (6 bases). Trimming removed 3 bases from V and 5 bases from J, with 17 bases in between. The V gene's germline CDR1 is SGHDN and CDR2 FVKESK. The CDR3 runs 16 residues. The CDR3 DNA sequence: TGTGCCAGCAGCCATAGATGGGGGCAGAAGGACAATGAGCAGTTCTTC. The encoded protein is CASSHRWGQKDNEQFF.

This clonotype was recorded at least ten times. The rearrangement joins TRBV3-1 to TRBJ2-7, with TRBD2 matching over 7 bases. The length of the CDR3 is 16 residues. The germline V gene has CDR1 LGHDT and CDR2 YNNKEL (reference sequence). J lost 3 bases, V lost 3 bases, and 11 bases had no gene match. CDR3 bases: TGTGCCAGCAGCCATCTCGGGGCTAGCGGTGGCTACGAGCAGTACTTC. This codes for CASSHLGASGGYEQYF.

This clonotype was recorded a few times. This chain links TRBV28 with TRBJ2-7; tentatively, D is TRBD1 (5 bases). Germline lookup yields CDR1 MDHEN and CDR2 SYDVKM. Trimming stripped 0 bases from V and 0 bases from J, with 9 bases between. The CDR3 covers 15 residues. This CDR3 reads CASSLWVTASYEQYF. The CDR3, as DNA: TGTGCCAGCAGTTTATGGGTGACAGCCTCCTACGAGCAGTACTTC.

CDR3 in DNA: TGCGCCAGCAGCTTGAGTGGTGGAGACCAAGAGACCCAGTACTTC. This codes for CASSLSGGDQETQYF. The rearrangement links TRBV5-1 to TRBJ2-5; unclear D gene. CDR1 SGHRS and CDR2 YFSETQ come from the germline V gene. The V end was cut by 1 base, the J end by 0 bases, with 10 bases between. The CDR3 has 15 residues.

This clonotype showed up many times. The rearrangement uses TRBV27 and TRBJ2-1, with 12 positions matching TRBD2. Germline values: CDR1 MNHEY, CDR2 SMNVEV (reference sequence). Unmatched junction bases numbered 2, after V lost 2 bases and J lost 6 bases. This CDR3 has 15 residues. This chain's CDR3 is CASSLTLAGGNEQFF. The CDR3 DNA sequence: TGTGCCAGCAGTTTAACACTAGCGGGAGGCAATGAGCAGTTCTTC.

The chain links TRBV6-5 to TRBJ2-3; TRBD2 matches 16 bases. The CDR3 totals 18 residues. Germline lookup yields CDR1 MNHEY and CDR2 SVGAGI. V gave up 4 bases and J gave up 3 bases; unmatched junction bases: 7. The CDR3 DNA reads TGTGCCAGCAGTTGGGGGACTAGCGGGAGGGCCCGAACAGATACGCAGTATTTT. This sequence encodes CASSWGTSGRARTDTQYF.

The chain combines TRBV27 with TRBJ2-4; D perhaps matches TRBD1 (5 bases). V was shortened by 4 bases and J by 4 bases, with 11 bases between the two germline ends. Germline CDR1 is MNHEY and CDR2 is SMNVEV (reference sequence). CDR3 length: 14 residues. The CDR3 sequence is CASSWGRKKNIQYF. The CDR3 DNA is TGTGCCAGCAGTTGGGGCCGGAAAAAAAACATTCAGTACTTC.

This clonotype was found a few times. The V and J genes are TRBV25-1 and TRBJ2-7, with no clear D. V gave up 1 base and J gave up 3 bases, with 13 bases separating them. This CDR3 comprises 15 residues. Germline V gene data show CDR1 as MGHDK and CDR2 as SYGVNS. The DNA for the CDR3 is TGTGCCAGCAGTGAATTGACCAGCGCATACTACGAGCAGTACTTC. It encodes CASSELTSAYYEQYF.

A few counts support this clonotype. The CDR3 reads CASSPPRLAGGTYNEQFF. Written as DNA, the CDR3 is TGTGCCAGCAGTCCACCGCGACTAGCGGGTGGGACCTACAATGAGCAGTTCTTC. The rearrangement uses TRBV28 and TRBJ2-1, with 10 bases fitting TRBD2. There are 18 residues in the CDR3. Germline CDR1 reads MDHEN; CDR2 reads SYDVKM. Germline trimming cut 5 bases from V and 2 bases from J; bases unmatched to any gene: 12.

This clonotype has a handful of counts. The chain couples TRBV29-1 to TRBJ2-1; no reliable D call. Germline CDR1 SQVTM, CDR2 ANQGSEA. The CDR3 consists of 13 residues. V was cut by 3 bases and J by 6 bases, with 12 bases left in between. CDR3 sequence reads: CSVEGKGSNEQFF. For the CDR3, the DNA is TGCAGCGTTGAGGGTAAGGGTAGCAATGAGCAGTTCTTC.

This clonotype has a count of ten or more. This sequence joins TRBV29-1 and TRBJ2-2, with 14 nucleotides matching TRBD2. Germline assignment: CDR1 SQVTM and CDR2 ANQGSEA. There are 17 residues in the CDR3. The ends lost 6 bases at V and 2 bases at J; junction bases unmatched: 8. The DNA of the CDR3 is TGCAGCGTGGAGGGACTAGCGGGAGTCTCCAACACCGGGGAGCTGTTTTTT. Its protein product is CSVEGLAGVSNTGELFF.

CDR3 nucleotide sequence: TGTGCCAGCAGTTCGGGATTAGCGGGAGCTAGCACCGGGGAGCTGTTTTTT. It is translated as CASSSGLAGASTGELFF. The chain joins TRBV6-2 or TRBV6-3 to TRBJ2-2; TRBD2 matches at 9 bases. The ends lost 4 bases at V and 4 bases at J; junction bases unmatched: 10. The CDR3 length is 17 residues. Germline V gene lookup returns CDR1 MNHEY and CDR2 SVGEGT.

This chain links TRBV4-3 with TRBJ2-1, with D possibly matching TRBD1 (6 bases). Germline V CDR1 and CDR2: LGHNA, YSLEER. This CDR3 spans 15 amino acids. The V gene lost 6 bases and the J gene lost 2 bases, with 14 bases spanning the gap. CDR3 loop: CASSNLQGAYNEQFF. Written as DNA, the CDR3 is TGCGCCAGCAGTAACTTACAGGGAGCCTACAATGAGCAGTTCTTC.

This clonotype was seen a single time. The rearrangement joins TRBV4-3 to TRBJ2-1; TRBD2 agrees at 12 bases. CDR1 and CDR2 from the germline V gene are LGHNA and YSLEER. V lost 0 bases and J lost 7; bases outside the gene matches: 13. This CDR3 spans 19 amino acids. The CDR3 coding sequence is TGCGCCAGCAGCCAAGATTTAGCCCCGACTAGCGGGAGTGGGAATGAGCAGTTCTTC. As protein: CASSQDLAPTSGSGNEQFF.

This clonotype occurred a few times. The genes are TRBV28 and TRBJ2-5; D gene unclear. V was shortened by 5 bases and J by 5 bases, with 12 bases between the two germline ends. This CDR3 comprises 13 residues. Germline values: CDR1 MDHEN, CDR2 SYDVKM. For the CDR3, the DNA is TGTGCCAGCAGTCCTCGGTCCGGGGAGACCCAGTACTTC. This gives the protein CASSPRSGETQYF.